This T cell receptor beta chain originates from a study of CD8 T cells in Susac syndrome. Of note for this clonotype: Its antigen is undetermined.

Negative isolation yielded the CD8+ and CD4+ T cells, while FACS enriched the TEMRA cells. Whole-study findings and limits: It was acknowledged by the study that relatively few individuals were included in its TCR sequencing and HLA analysis.

CDR1 is LGHDT, CDR2 YNNKEL, per germline (reference sequence). The CDR3 consists of 11 residues. V lost 6 bases to trimming and J lost 7 bases, with 9 bases between them. The RNA, 0.5 to 1 ug, was put through reverse transcription using random hexamers. Amplification of the TCR beta CDR3 was carried out by immunoSEQ multiplex PCR, which spanned a total of 54 Vbeta and 13 Jbeta segments. TCRdb reprocessed the immunoSEQ multiplex PCR reads via MiXCR and lists one record per CDR3 protein. The repertoire consists of some 150,000 distinct CDR3 sequences, with approximately 94% occurring once and the leading ten covering roughly 0.19%.

The V and J genes are TRBV3-1 and TRBJ1-2; D is ambiguous. The TCR sequence derives from a human donor with multiple sclerosis. The sample comprised CD8+ T cells from PBMCs. CDR3 protein: CASRGGAGYTF. Here the CDR3 DNA reads TGTGCCAGCAGGGGAGGTGCTGGCTACACCTTC.